This T cell receptor (beta chain) was documented in a study of T-cell memory formation after mild COVID-19. Trimming pared 0 bases from V and 0 bases from J, leaving 9 bases between. CDR3 length: 16 amino acids. Per the germline V gene, CDR1 is MNHNY and CDR2 is SVGAGI (reference sequence). TCRdb fed the 5' RACE reads into MiXCR, producing one record per CDR3 protein. Of approximately 400,000 distinct CDR3 sequences listed, about a sixth were seen once; the top ten hold 20% to 25%. The chain uses TRBV6-6 and TRBJ1-5, with D unclear. This TCR derives from a young man who had mild COVID-19 (a few samples of this study predate the infection). Cell type and time point are not known. The source material was PBMCs or a T cell subset sorted from them (not recorded which). DNA for the CDR3: TGTGCCAGCAGTTACTCGGGAGGGAATAGCAATCAGCCCCAGCATTTT. Its protein is CASSYSGGNSNQPQHF.